These T cell receptor beta chains were read from a single sample in a study of blood T cell repertoires in COVID-19. The table came from immunoSEQ multiplex PCR; TCRdb's copy has only in-frame clones and leaves some out. Of around 270,000 clones listed, around 81% are singletons. The source material was peripheral blood. The receptors shown here come from a person aged 65 to 85 with COVID-19, enrolled during active disease. Both conserved end residues are part of each CDR3. The D gene is left open where the match is weak. Some rows mark clone size as missing; the rest say once, few, many or name a class of expanded clone.

TRBD1	TRBJ1-4	TRBV27	NA	CASSLAGGSNEKLFF	TGTGCCAGCAGTTTGGCAGGGGGGTCTAATGAAAAACTGTTTTTT
TRBD1	TRBJ1-5	TRBV6-2/TRBV6-3	NA	CASSLGQASYQPQHF	TGTGCCAGCAGTCTAGGACAGGCGAGTTATCAGCCCCAGCATTTT
TRBD1	TRBJ2-5	TRBV4-1	NA	CASSRMGQALQETQYF	TGCGCCAGCAGCCGAATGGGACAGGCGCTCCAAGAGACCCAGTACTTC
NA	TRBJ1-2	TRBV28	NA	CATRDDRGYTF	TGTGCCACCCGCGATGACAGGGGCTACACCTTC
NA	TRBJ1-5	TRBV7-6	once	CASSSSTDSNQPQHF	TGTGCCAGCAGCTCATCCACAGATAGCAATCAGCCCCAGCATTTT
NA	TRBJ2-7	TRBV7-8	NA	CASSSRTGDYEQYF	TGTGCCAGCAGCTCAAGGACGGGGGACTACGAGCAGTACTTC
NA	TRBJ1-6	TRBV5-1	NA	CASSLYSQKEISPLHF	TGCGCCAGCAGCTTGTATTCACAGAAGGAAATTTCACCCCTCCACTTT
TRBD2	TRBJ2-7	TRBV6-5	few	CASSYRLAGEQYF	TGTGCCAGCAGTTACAGGTTAGCGGGGGAGCAGTACTTC
NA	TRBJ2-3	TRBV23-1	once	CASSPGDGTPTDTQYF	TGCGCCAGCAGTCCAGGGGACGGGACGCCGACAGATACGCAGTATTTT
TRBD2	TRBJ2-1	TRBV11-3	NA	CASSQLGTSGSGVQFF	TGTGCCAGCAGCCAATTAGGGACTAGCGGGAGTGGGGTGCAGTTCTTC
TRBD2	TRBJ2-1	TRBV30	NA	CAGTTSIRAGGSNEQFF	TGTGCCGGGACTACGTCGATACGAGCGGGAGGATCCAATGAGCAGTTCTTC
NA	TRBJ2-3	TRBV21-1	NA	CASNLGGKYTDTQYF	TGTGCCAGCAACCTTGGCGGGAAGTACACAGATACGCAGTATTTT
NA	TRBJ1-3	TRBV27	many	CASRSASSGNTIYF	TGTGCCAGCAGATCCGCCAGCTCTGGAAACACCATATATTTT
NA	TRBJ2-1	TRBV11-3	NA	CASSGQTRPNEQFF	TGTGCCAGCAGTGGACAGACAAGACCAAATGAGCAGTTCTTC
NA	TRBJ2-3	TRBV5-1	NA	CASSLDSRGMTDTQYF	TGCGCCAGCAGCTTGGATTCGCGGGGAATGACAGATACGCAGTATTTT
TRBD1	TRBJ1-2	TRBV28	few	CASSPAPQGTYGYTF	TGTGCCAGCAGTCCAGCTCCACAGGGGACCTATGGCTACACCTTC
TRBD1	TRBJ1-3	TRBV15	NA	CATRDRVAGNTIYF	TGTGCCACCAGAGACAGGGTTGCTGGAAACACCATATATTTT
NA	TRBJ1-1	TRBV29-1	NA	CSVGVRSEAFF	TGCAGCGTTGGGGTGAGGTCTGAAGCTTTCTTT
TRBD2	TRBJ2-3	TRBV7-2	NA	CASSLDGLAGGLTDTQYF	TGTGCCAGCAGCTTAGATGGATTGGCGGGAGGGCTCACAGATACGCAGTATTTT
NA	TRBJ1-2	TRBV21-1	few	CASSKVRDRDRGKYYGYTF	TGTGCCAGCAGCAAAGTAAGGGACAGGGATCGGGGCAAATACTATGGCTACACCTTC